The rows below give T cell receptor beta chains drawn from one sample of a study of T-cell memory formation after mild COVID-19. TCRdb itself ran the 5' RACE reads through MiXCR, one entry per CDR3 protein. The sample yields roughly 100,000 distinct CDR3 sequences, about 18% seen once. Input material: PBMCs or a T cell subset sorted from them (not recorded which). These receptors originate from an adult woman who had mild COVID-19 (a few samples of this study predate the infection). Cell type and time point are not known. The CDR3 runs from the conserved cysteine through the conserved F or W. D genes are given only for firm matches. The size entry is marked missing in some rows and otherwise reads once, few, many or a size class.

V,size,D,J,DNA,CDR3
TRBV11-2,many,TRBD2,TRBJ2-7,TGTGCCAGCAGCCCCCGGGGGAGCGGGGTCTACGAGCAGTACTTC,CASSPRGSGVYEQYF
TRBV12-3/TRBV12-4,NA,TRBD1,TRBJ1-2,TGTGCCAGCAGCTTAGTTTTTACAGGGGTTAACTATGGCTACACCTTC,CASSLVFTGVNYGYTF
TRBV4-1,NA,TRBD1,TRBJ1-1,TGCGCCAGTACCGGGACAGGGATATCGCGAGCTTTCTTT,CASTGTGISRAFF
TRBV6-1,NA,NA,TRBJ1-5,TGTGCCAGCATTGGGACCGTAGGGCCGAGGGGTCAGCCCCAGCATTTT,CASIGTVGPRGQPQHF
TRBV25-1,NA,TRBD2,TRBJ2-7,TGTGCCAGCGGGGGGGGGTCGGAGGGAGTAGAGCAGTACTTC,CASGGGSEGVEQYF
TRBV5-4,NA,NA,TRBJ1-6,TGTGCCAGCAGCTCACTCGGAGAGTCCTATAATTCACCCCTCCACTTT,CASSSLGESYNSPLHF
TRBV20-1,NA,TRBD1,TRBJ1-1,TGCAGTGCCACGACAGGGAGAAACACTGAAGCTTTCTTT,CSATTGRNTEAFF
TRBV9,few,TRBD2,TRBJ2-1,TGTGCCAGCAGCGTAGACAGCGGGGGATACAATGAGCAGTTCTTC,CASSVDSGGYNEQFF
TRBV15,NA,TRBD1,TRBJ1-2,TGTGCCACCAGCAGTGTCGACAGGGGAGGTATTTTTGACTATGGCTACACCTTC,CATSSVDRGGIFDYGYTF
TRBV2,NA,NA,TRBJ1-1,TGTGCCAGCAGGGGGGACGGGGGGACTGAAGCTTTCTTT,CASRGDGGTEAFF
TRBV12-3/TRBV12-4,NA,NA,TRBJ1-2,TGTGCCAGCAGTTTGCTTTCAGGGGTCTATGGCTACACCTTC,CASSLLSGVYGYTF
TRBV12-3/TRBV12-4,NA,NA,TRBJ2-1,TGTGCCAGCAGTTTATCGGGGACCCTTTCCTACAATGAGCAGTTCTTC,CASSLSGTLSYNEQFF
TRBV29-1,NA,TRBD2,TRBJ2-1,TGCAGCGTTGAAATTGCGGGAGGGAATGAGCAGTTCTTC,CSVEIAGGNEQFF
TRBV27,NA,TRBD2,TRBJ2-7,TGTGCCAGCAGTTTAATCCTAGCGGGAGTCTACGAGCAGTACTTC,CASSLILAGVYEQYF
TRBV24-1,NA,TRBD1,TRBJ2-2,TGTGCCACCAGTGATCCCGTGACAGGGCCCGTGAACACCGGGGAGCTGTTTTTT,CATSDPVTGPVNTGELFF
TRBV20-1,few,NA,TRBJ2-7,TGCAGTGCTAGAACGGGATCCTCCTACGAGCAGTACTTC,CSARTGSSYEQYF
TRBV6-5,NA,NA,TRBJ2-3,TGTGCCAGCAAGGGGGGGACCGCTAGCACAGATACGCAGTATTTT,CASKGGTASTDTQYF
TRBV13,NA,TRBD2,TRBJ2-3,TGTGCCAGCAGCTTAGGCCGGGCCTCCCCGGGACTAGCGGGGACCACAGATACGCAGTATTTT,CASSLGRASPGLAGTTDTQYF
TRBV5-1,few,NA,TRBJ2-7,TGCGCCAGCAGCGCGGACACCTACGAGCAGTACTTC,CASSADTYEQYF
TRBV11-1,many,NA,TRBJ2-7,TGTGCCAGCAGCTTGGGGAACGAGCAGTACTTC,CASSLGNEQYF
TRBV6-5,few,TRBD1,TRBJ2-2,TGTGCCAGCAGTTACATACAGGGGGCCGGGGAGCTGTTTTTT,CASSYIQGAGELFF
TRBV12-3/TRBV12-4,few,TRBD2,TRBJ2-3,TGTGCCAGCTCCGGGACTAGCGAAACAGATACGCAGTATTTT,CASSGTSETDTQYF
TRBV12-3/TRBV12-4,NA,NA,TRBJ2-1,TGTGCCAGCAGTTTAGACTTCAATGAGCAGTTCTTC,CASSLDFNEQFF
TRBV7-9,few,TRBD2,TRBJ2-3,TGTGCCAGCAGCCACTTAGCGGGAGAGAAAGATACGCAGTATTTT,CASSHLAGEKDTQYF
TRBV5-1,few,NA,TRBJ2-3,TGCGCCAGCAGCTTAGAAACTAGACAAGGCACAGATACGCAGTATTTT,CASSLETRQGTDTQYF
TRBV12-3/TRBV12-4,few,NA,TRBJ2-7,TGTGCCAGCAGTTTAATCGTCGGCTACGAGCAGTACTTC,CASSLIVGYEQYF
TRBV20-1,NA,NA,TRBJ2-7,TGCAGTGCTAGCCCTCATAGGCCCTCCTACGAGCAGTACTTC,CSASPHRPSYEQYF
TRBV20-1,NA,NA,TRBJ2-7,TGCAGTGCTAGCCCCTGGAGCTCCTACGAGCAGTACTTC,CSASPWSSYEQYF
TRBV4-3,few,NA,TRBJ2-5,TGCGCCAGCAGCCAAGGAAGCGGGTGGGATGGGGAGACCCAGTACTTC,CASSQGSGWDGETQYF
TRBV6-2/TRBV6-3,NA,NA,TRBJ1-1,TGTGCCAGCAGTTACAACCCGGCGGGGGGGGGCACTGAAGCTTTCTTT,CASSYNPAGGGTEAFF
TRBV12-3/TRBV12-4,NA,TRBD1,TRBJ2-5,TGTGCCAGCAGTCTAAGGGGGCGATCGGAGACCCAGTACTTC,CASSLRGRSETQYF
TRBV7-8,few,NA,TRBJ2-7,TGTGCCAGTGCCGGGGGTGCCTACGAGCAGTACTTC,CASAGGAYEQYF
TRBV4-2,NA,NA,TRBJ2-3,TGTGCCAGCAGCCAAGCGGGGGCCACTACCGATACGCAGTATTTT,CASSQAGATTDTQYF
TRBV5-1,NA,TRBD1,TRBJ2-5,TGCGCCAGCAGCTTGGGGACAGGGGGCCGGGAGACCCAGTACTTC,CASSLGTGGRETQYF
TRBV20-1,NA,NA,TRBJ1-2,TGCAGTGCTAGTAGTAGAAGATATGGCTACACCTTC,CSASSRRYGYTF
TRBV4-1,few,NA,TRBJ1-2,TGCGCCAGCAGTCCCACCAGTGCGGGTGGCTACACCTTC,CASSPTSAGGYTF
TRBV6-2/TRBV6-3,many,TRBD2,TRBJ2-7,TGTGCCAGCAGTTGGACTAGCGGCTACGAGCAGTACTTC,CASSWTSGYEQYF
TRBV24-1,few,TRBD2,TRBJ2-2,TGTGCCACCAGTGACGCCGAGACTAGCGGGAGGGGTACCGGGGAGCTGTTTTTT,CATSDAETSGRGTGELFF
TRBV5-1,NA,NA,TRBJ1-4,TGCGCCAGCAGCTTGGACGGGGAGACTAATGAAAAACTGTTTTTT,CASSLDGETNEKLFF
TRBV6-5,NA,NA,TRBJ2-3,TGTGCCAGCAGTTACTCACCGGACTCCACAGATACGCAGTATTTT,CASSYSPDSTDTQYF
TRBV5-6,few,NA,TRBJ1-1,TGTGCCAGCAGCCTTGGAGTCCTACCTGAAGCTTTCTTT,CASSLGVLPEAFF
TRBV9,NA,TRBD2,TRBJ2-2,TGTGCCAGCACAGAGACTAGCGGGTACACCGGGGAGCTGTTTTTT,CASTETSGYTGELFF
TRBV7-9,NA,TRBD2,TRBJ2-3,TGTGCCAGCAGCTTTAGCGGGGGGGATACGCAGTATTTT,CASSFSGGDTQYF
TRBV4-1,few,NA,TRBJ2-3,TGCGCCAGCAGCCAAGGCACGGCAGATACGCAGTATTTT,CASSQGTADTQYF
TRBV4-1,NA,NA,TRBJ1-1,TGCGCCAGCAGCCATGAATCCGGGACAATCACTGAAGCTTTCTTT,CASSHESGTITEAFF
TRBV30,few,NA,TRBJ2-4,TGTGCCTGGAGTGTAATGGGAGACATTCAGTACTTC,CAWSVMGDIQYF
TRBV7-2,few,TRBD1,TRBJ2-7,TGTGCCAGCGTCCAGGGGGCGTACGAGCAGTACTTC,CASVQGAYEQYF
TRBV20-1,NA,TRBD1,TRBJ2-7,TGCAGTGCTAGCCCCGGTACCGGGACAGCCTACGAGCAGTACTTC,CSASPGTGTAYEQYF
TRBV5-1,NA,TRBD1,TRBJ2-5,TGCGCCAGCAGCTTGCCCGAAACCCTGGGACAGAAAAACTTC,CASSLPETLGQKNF
TRBV6-1,NA,TRBD1,TRBJ2-3,TGTGCCAGCAGTGACCGGACAGGCCGCACAGATACGCAGTATTTT,CASSDRTGRTDTQYF
TRBV12-3/TRBV12-4,NA,NA,TRBJ2-1,TGTGCCAGCAGTTTATCGGCGAGCTCCTACAATGAGCAGTTCTTC,CASSLSASSYNEQFF
TRBV27,few,NA,TRBJ2-7,TGTGCCAGCAGTTTCCACGTCACAGGGGAGGGGTCCTACGAGCAGTACTTC,CASSFHVTGEGSYEQYF
TRBV20-1,few,TRBD2,TRBJ2-1,TGCAGTGCTAGAGCGGTACTCCCGGGACTAGCGGCGAATTCCTACAATGAGCAGTTCTTC,CSARAVLPGLAANSYNEQFF
TRBV20-1,NA,TRBD2,TRBJ2-7,TGCAGTGCTAGAGATCCGGCCCTCTCCGGGACTAGCGGGGATACATTGACCTACGAGCAGTACTTC,CSARDPALSGTSGDTLTYEQYF
TRBV7-2,NA,TRBD2,TRBJ2-1,TGTGCCAGCAGCTTAGTTGTGCGGGAGGGCCCATCTGAGCAGTTCTTC,CASSLVVREGPSEQFF